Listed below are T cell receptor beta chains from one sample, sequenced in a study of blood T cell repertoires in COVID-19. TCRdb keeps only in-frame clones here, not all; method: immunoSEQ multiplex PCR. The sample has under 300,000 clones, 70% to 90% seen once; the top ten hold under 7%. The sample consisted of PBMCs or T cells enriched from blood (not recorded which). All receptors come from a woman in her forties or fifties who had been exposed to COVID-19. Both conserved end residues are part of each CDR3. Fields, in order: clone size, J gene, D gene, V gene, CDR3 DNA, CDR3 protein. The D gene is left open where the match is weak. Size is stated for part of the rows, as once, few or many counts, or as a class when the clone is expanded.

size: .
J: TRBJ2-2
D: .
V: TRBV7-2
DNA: TGTGCCAGCAGCTTTCAGCGAGCCGGGGAGCTGTTTTTT
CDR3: CASSFQRAGELFF

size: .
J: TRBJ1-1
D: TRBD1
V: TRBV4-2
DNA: TGTGCCAGCAGCCAAGAAAAGGACAGGGTCACTGAAGCTTTCTTT
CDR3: CASSQEKDRVTEAFF

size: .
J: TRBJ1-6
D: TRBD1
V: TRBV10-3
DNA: TGTGCCATCAGCCGGGACAGGCGTAATTCACCCCTCCACTTT
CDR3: CAISRDRRNSPLHF

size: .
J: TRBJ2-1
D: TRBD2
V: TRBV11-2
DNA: TGTGCCAGCAGCCCTTTGGGGGGGATTGAGCAGTTCTTC
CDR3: CASSPLGGIEQFF

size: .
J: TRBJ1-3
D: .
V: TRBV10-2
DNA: TGCGCCAGCAGTTGGGGGGAAGGGGGAAACACCATATATTTT
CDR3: CASSWGEGGNTIYF

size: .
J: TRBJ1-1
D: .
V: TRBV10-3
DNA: TGTGCCATCAGCCGACGGGGGGGAATGAACACTGAAGCTTTCTTT
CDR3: CAISRRGGMNTEAFF

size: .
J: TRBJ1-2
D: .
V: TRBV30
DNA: TGTGCCTGCCCCTTATTTGGCTACACCTTC
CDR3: CACPLFGYTF

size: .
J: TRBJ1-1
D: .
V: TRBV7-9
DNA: TGTGCCAGCAGCCCCGCGCCTGCGGATGTGAACACTGAAGCTTTCTTT
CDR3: CASSPAPADVNTEAFF

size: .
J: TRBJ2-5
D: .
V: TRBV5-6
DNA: TGTGCCAGCAGCCCACAAACAGGGCGGGGGGAGACCCAGTACTTC
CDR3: CASSPQTGRGETQYF

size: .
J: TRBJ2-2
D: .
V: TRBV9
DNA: TGTGCCAGCAGCGACAGGTGGGGCACCGGGGAGCTGTTTTTT
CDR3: CASSDRWGTGELFF

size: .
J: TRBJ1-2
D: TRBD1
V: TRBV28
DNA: TGTGCCAGCAGTTCCCAGGGGGCGCATGGCTACACCTTC
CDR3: CASSSQGAHGYTF

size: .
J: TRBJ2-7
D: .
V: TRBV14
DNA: TGTGCCAGCAGCCAAAGGACAGAGGGCGAGCAGTACTTC
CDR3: CASSQRTEGEQYF

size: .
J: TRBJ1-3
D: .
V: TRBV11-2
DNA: TGTGCCAGCAGCCTTCGCCCGACACAACCGAACACCATATATTTT
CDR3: CASSLRPTQPNTIYF

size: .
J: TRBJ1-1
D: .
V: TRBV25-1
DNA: TGTGCCAGCAGTGAAGATCCCCGAGACGGGTTAGAAGCTTTCTTT
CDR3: CASSEDPRDGLEAFF

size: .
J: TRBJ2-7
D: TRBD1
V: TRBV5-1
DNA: TGCGCCAGCAGCTTGGTTTGGACAGGGGACTACGAGCAGTACTTC
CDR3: CASSLVWTGDYEQYF

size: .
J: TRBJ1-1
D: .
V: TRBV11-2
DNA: TGTGCCAGCAGGGTTTCGGACACTGAAGCTTTCTTT
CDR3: CASRVSDTEAFF

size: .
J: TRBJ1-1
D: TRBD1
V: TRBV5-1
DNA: TGCGCCAGCAGGCCCACAGGGGGGACTGAAGCTTTCTTT
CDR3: CASRPTGGTEAFF

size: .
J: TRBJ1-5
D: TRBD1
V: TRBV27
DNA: TGTGCCAGCAGTGGCGGGACAGTCAGCAATCAGCCCCAGCATTTT
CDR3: CASSGGTVSNQPQHF

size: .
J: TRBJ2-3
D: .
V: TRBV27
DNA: TGTGCCAGCAGTTCCCCATCGACTGGCACAGATACGCAGTATTTT
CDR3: CASSSPSTGTDTQYF

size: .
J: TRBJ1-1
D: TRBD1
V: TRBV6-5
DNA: TGTGCCAGCAGTCTTGGGACAGCGAACACTGAAGCTTTCTTT
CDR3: CASSLGTANTEAFF

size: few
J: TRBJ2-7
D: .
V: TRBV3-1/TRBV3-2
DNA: TGTGCCAGCAGCCAACCCAAGGGGGGGGCCTACGAGCAGTACTTC
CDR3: CASSQPKGGAYEQYF

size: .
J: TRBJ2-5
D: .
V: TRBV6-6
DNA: TGTGCCAGCAGTTACGCGGAGACCCAGTACTTC
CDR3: CASSYAETQYF

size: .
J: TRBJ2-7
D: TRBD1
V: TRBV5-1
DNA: TGCGCCAGCAGCTTGGACGGGACAGGGGGCCTCGAGCAGTACTTC
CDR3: CASSLDGTGGLEQYF

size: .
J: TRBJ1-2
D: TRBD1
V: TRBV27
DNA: TGTGCCAGCAGTTTCCGGGACAGGGGGCGATTTGGCTACACCTTC
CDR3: CASSFRDRGRFGYTF

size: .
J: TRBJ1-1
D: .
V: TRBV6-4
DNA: TGTGCCAGCAGTTTTACAGGGAACACTGAAGCTTTCTTT
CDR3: CASSFTGNTEAFF

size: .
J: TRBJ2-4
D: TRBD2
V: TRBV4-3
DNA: TGCGCCAGCAGCCAAACGCGGACTAGCGGGGGCGGCAAAAACATTCAGTACTTC
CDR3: CASSQTRTSGGGKNIQYF

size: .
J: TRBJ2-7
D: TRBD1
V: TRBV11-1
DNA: TGTGCCAGCAGCTTAGAAACAGGGGGATCCTACGAGCAGTACTTC
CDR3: CASSLETGGSYEQYF

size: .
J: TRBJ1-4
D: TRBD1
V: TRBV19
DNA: TGTGCCAGTAGCCCGAATCTGAAGACAGGGTTTAATGAAAAACTGTTTTTT
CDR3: CASSPNLKTGFNEKLFF

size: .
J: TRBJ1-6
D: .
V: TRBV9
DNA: TGTGCCAGCAGCCCGGGGGGTTCTAATTCACCCCTCCACTTT
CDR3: CASSPGGSNSPLHF

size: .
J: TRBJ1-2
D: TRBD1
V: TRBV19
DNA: TGTGCCAGTAGTATAGGAGGGACAGGGAGCTATGGCTACACCTTC
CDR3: CASSIGGTGSYGYTF

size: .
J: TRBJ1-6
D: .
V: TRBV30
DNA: TGTGCCTGGACCCAGCGGGCTCTCGGGTATAATTCACCCCTCCACTTT
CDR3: CAWTQRALGYNSPLHF

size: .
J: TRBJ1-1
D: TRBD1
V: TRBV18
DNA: TGTGCCAGCTCACCGTACACAGGGGGCGTGCTGCCCCCCGAAGCTTTCTTT
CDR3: CASSPYTGGVLPPEAFF

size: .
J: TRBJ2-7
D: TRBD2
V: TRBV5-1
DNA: TGCGCCAGCAGCCGGGAGGGACTGGCCTCCTACGAGCAGTACTTC
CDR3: CASSREGLASYEQYF

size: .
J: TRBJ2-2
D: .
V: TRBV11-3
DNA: TGTGCCAGCAGCTTGGGGAGAACCGGGGAGCTGTTTTTT
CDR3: CASSLGRTGELFF

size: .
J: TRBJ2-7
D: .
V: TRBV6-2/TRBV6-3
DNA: TGTGCCAGCAGTTACCAATCAGGAGGGATTAGTGTCCAGTACTTC
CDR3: CASSYQSGGISVQYF

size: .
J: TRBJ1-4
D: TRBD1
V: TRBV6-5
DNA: TGTGCCACCGGGGGACAGGTGGGGGAAAAACTGTTTTTT
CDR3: CATGGQVGEKLFF

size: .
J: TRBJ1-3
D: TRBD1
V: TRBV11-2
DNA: TGTGCCAGCAGTTCTCCGGACAGGGACGGAAACACCATATATTTT
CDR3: CASSSPDRDGNTIYF

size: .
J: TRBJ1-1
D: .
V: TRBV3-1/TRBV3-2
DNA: TGTGCCAGCAGCCTAGGGGTAACTGAAGCTTTCTTT
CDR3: CASSLGVTEAFF

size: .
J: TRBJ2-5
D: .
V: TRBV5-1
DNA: TGCGCCAGCAGCTTGGACGACAGTCAAGAGACCCAGTACTTC
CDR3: CASSLDDSQETQYF

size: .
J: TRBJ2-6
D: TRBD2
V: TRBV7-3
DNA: TGTGCCAGCAGCTCGGGACTAGCGGGGGCTGGGGCCAACGTCCTGACTTTC
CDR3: CASSSGLAGAGANVLTF

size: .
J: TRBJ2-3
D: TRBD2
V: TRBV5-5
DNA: TGTGCCAGCACCCGCGGGAGTTCCACAGATACGCAGTATTTT
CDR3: CASTRGSSTDTQYF

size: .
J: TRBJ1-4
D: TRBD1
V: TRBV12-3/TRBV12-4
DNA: TGTGCCAGCAGTACAGGGGGCCGCGAAAAACTGTTTTTT
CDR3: CASSTGGREKLFF

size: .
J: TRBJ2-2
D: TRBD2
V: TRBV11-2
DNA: TGTGCCAGCAGCTTTGCGGGGGCCGGGGAGCTGTTTTTT
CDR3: CASSFAGAGELFF

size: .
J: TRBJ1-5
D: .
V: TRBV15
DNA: TGTGCCACCAGCGAGTTCACAGGTCAGCCCCAGCATTTT
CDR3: CATSEFTGQPQHF